This entry lists 20 T cell receptor beta chains sequenced from one sample in a study of response to subunit inactivated influenza vaccine listed by TCRdb under 2018. Libraries were built with RT-PCR. The sequencing machine was an Illumina HiSeq 2500. The public sequencing data were trimmed at Q25 with fastp and processed into clonotypes with MiXCR by TCRdb, which kept only in-frame beta chains. A single entry per CDR3 protein holds the most common genes and DNA from its merged rows. The sample contains some 300,000 distinct CDR3 sequences, roughly 22% of them found a single time. The ten largest clones take up 9% to 12% of the sample. The source material was PBMCs from blood, sampled about 19 months after vaccination. Receptor source: a man aged 50 to 75 who received an inactivated influenza vaccine. Donor details come from another sample of the same person, matched by shared clones.

This clonotype was seen more than once but under ten times. This chain uses TRBV3-1 with TRBJ2-7; 11 nucleotides match TRBD1. In germline, CDR1 is LGHDT, CDR2 YNNKEL (reference sequence). Germline trimming cut 0 bases from V and 9 bases from J; bases unmatched to any gene: 7. There are 15 residues in the CDR3. The CDR3 nucleotides are TGTGCCAGCAGCCAAGATCCCCGGACAGGGGGCCGGCAGTACTTC. Protein: CASSQDPRTGGRQYF.

In its sample, this clonotype was seen a few times. The chain is built from TRBV3-1 and TRBJ2-1; D not resolved. Looked up from germline, CDR1 is LGHDT and CDR2 is YNNKEL (reference sequence). The CDR3 runs to 12 residues. Trimming pared 1 base from V and 9 bases from J, leaving 7 bases between. As DNA, the CDR3 is TGTGCCAGCAGCCAAGGTGCGACTGAGCAGTTCTTC. It specifies CASSQGATEQFF.

This clonotype was seen only a few times. The V and J genes are TRBV5-5 and TRBJ1-6; D may be TRBD1 (6 bases). With 4 bases removed from V and 13 bases from J, the gap between germline ends came to 24 bases. Germline assignment: CDR1 SGHKS and CDR2 YYEKEE (reference sequence). The CDR3 is 16 residues long. The CDR3 region is CASSPTDTNTGLPLHF. CDR3 nucleotide sequence: TGTGCCAGCAGCCCGACGGACACCAATACAGGGCTTCCCCTCCACTTT.

This chain links TRBV6-5 with TRBJ1-2; TRBD1 is a possible D gene (6 bases). The CDR3 has 15 residues. Germline V gives CDR1 MNHEY, CDR2 SVGAGI. Deletions cut 2 bases from V and 2 bases from J, with 12 bases between. The DNA of the CDR3 is TGTGCCAGCAGTTACGGTTCCGGGGGCAACTATGGCTACACCTTC. As protein: CASSYGSGGNYGYTF.

The chain is built from TRBV5-4 and TRBJ2-3; no clear D gene. Germline V gives CDR1 SGHNT, CDR2 YYREEE (reference sequence). V gave up 4 bases and J gave up 4 bases, with 13 bases separating them. This CDR3 comprises 14 residues. The CDR3 loop reads CASSVLLRADTQYF. The DNA for the CDR3 is TGTGCCAGCAGCGTCCTTCTCCGTGCAGATACGCAGTATTTT.

This clonotype was detected a few times. The chain carries TRBV12-3 or TRBV12-4 and TRBJ1-2, with TRBD1 as a possible D gene (5 bases). V dropped 3 bases and J dropped 10 bases, with 27 bases sitting between them. This CDR3 has 17 residues. CDR3 protein: CASSFGWGGEDGMLYTF. The CDR3 region has the DNA TGTGCCAGCAGTTTTGGGTGGGGGGGGGAAGACGGCATGCTCTACACCTTC.

V gene TRBV5-1 combines with J gene TRBJ2-1, with D possibly matching TRBD1 (6 bases). The CDR3 runs 12 residues. Germline CDR1 reads SGHRS; CDR2 reads YFSETQ. Between the trimmed V and J ends, which lost 0 bases and 12 bases, there was a span of 10 bases. CDR3 sequence reads: CASSLEQGLQFF. The CDR3, as DNA: TGCGCCAGCAGCTTGGAACAGGGTTTGCAGTTCTTC.

The CDR3 DNA sequence: TGTGCCAGCAGTTACTCGATACCGGGGACGAGTTCACCCCTCCACTTT. Amino acid sequence: CASSYSIPGTSSPLHF. This chain connects TRBV6-5 to TRBJ1-6, with D tentatively TRBD1 (5 bases). Trimming removed 0 bases from V and 9 bases from J, with 15 bases in between. Germline V gene sequence: CDR1 MNHEY, CDR2 SVGAGI. The CDR3 has 16 amino acids.

This clonotype has at least ten counts. The V and J genes are TRBV5-1 and TRBJ2-4, with TRBD2 matching over 8 bases. Germline-derived CDR1 and CDR2 are SGHRS and YFSETQ. With V trimmed by 4 bases and J by 8 bases, 14 bases remained unmatched. The CDR3 has 16 amino acids. The CDR3 region is CASSLLGGSGEDIQYF. DNA for the CDR3: TGCGCCAGCAGCCTTCTGGGAGGTAGCGGGGAGGACATTCAGTACTTC.

V usage is TRBV6-2 or TRBV6-3 and J usage is TRBJ1-1, with unresolved D. Per germline, CDR1 MNHEY and CDR2 SVGEGT. The germline V and J ends were trimmed by 2 bases and 6 bases, with 10 bases remaining between them. The CDR3 is made up of 13 amino acids. CDR3 region: CASSYPTGAEAFF. The DNA of the CDR3 is TGTGCCAGCAGTTACCCGACCGGCGCTGAAGCTTTCTTT.

This clonotype was observed a few times. The rearrangement links TRBV6-5 to TRBJ2-1; tentatively, D is TRBD2 (6 bases). Germline assignment: CDR1 MNHEY and CDR2 SVGAGI. The CDR3 consists of 17 residues. V was trimmed by 0 bases and J by 7 bases, leaving 19 bases between them. CDR3 amino acids: CASSYSVSRGGGNEQFF. In DNA, the CDR3 is TGTGCCAGCAGTTACTCGGTGTCGCGGGGCGGTGGGAATGAGCAGTTCTTC.

The chain employs TRBV29-1 and TRBJ2-1; 11 nucleotides line up with TRBD2. Looked up from germline, CDR1 is SQVTM and CDR2 is ANQGSEA. J gave up 2 bases and V 0 bases, and 9 bases lay outside the gene matches. The CDR3 covers 18 residues. CDR3 in DNA: TGCAGCGTTGAAGATCATCTTGGGGGACTAGCGGCCTACAATGAGCAGTTCTTC. Its protein product is CSVEDHLGGLAAYNEQFF.

In its sample, this clonotype was seen once. V gene TRBV7-2 combines with J gene TRBJ2-7; 7 bases map to TRBD1. After removal of 5 bases from V and 1 base from J, the junction contained 11 bases not matched to a gene. This CDR3 spans 16 amino acids. The V gene's germline CDR1 is SGHTA and CDR2 FQGNSA. The CDR3 region has the DNA TGTGCCAGCAGCCCCGAAGGCCGGACAGGTTCCTACGAGCAGTACTTC. This codes for CASSPEGRTGSYEQYF.

The chain carries TRBV7-2 and TRBJ1-1; possibly TRBD1 for D (6 bases). The CDR3 length is 17 residues. CDR1 is SGHTA and CDR2 is FQGNSA in the germline V gene. Trimming left V 5 bases short and J 5 bases short, with 24 bases between. The CDR3 reads CASSNTGLGYVRTEAFF. In DNA, the CDR3 is TGTGCCAGCAGCAACACAGGGTTGGGGTATGTAAGGACTGAAGCTTTCTTT. Full variable domain (rest looked up from reference TRBV7-2 and TRBJ1-1): GAGVSQSPSNKVTEKGKDVELRCDPISGHTALYWYRQSLGQGLEFLIYFQGNSAPDKSGLPSDRFSAERTGGSVSTLTIQRTQQEDSAVYLCASSNTGLGYVRTEAFFGQGTRLTVV.

The gene calls are TRBV28 and TRBJ2-3; TRBD2 matches 7 bases. The germline V gene has CDR1 MDHEN and CDR2 SYDVKM. V was clipped by 3 bases and J by 4 bases; unmatched bases: 10. This CDR3 has 16 residues. The CDR3 sequence is CASSFMPGGAPDTQYF. The CDR3 DNA reads as TGTGCCAGCAGTTTTATGCCGGGAGGTGCCCCAGATACGCAGTATTTT.

Concerning this clonotype: One base away lies a much larger clone, so this may be a sequencing read error. The conserved phenylalanine or tryptophan normally closing the CDR3 is absent here, so this likely arose from a read error. The chain carries TRBV4-2 and TRBJ1-4; possible D gene TRBD1, 5 bases. The V end lost 0 bases, the J end lost 4 bases, and 9 bases lay between the germline ends. CDR3 length equals 15 residues. Germline loops: CDR1 LGHNA, CDR2 YNFKEQ. CDR3 sequence reads: CASSQDGTGNEKLFY. The CDR3 DNA follows: TGTGCCAGCAGCCAAGACGGGACGGGTAATGAAAAACTGTTTTAT.

This clonotype was seen a handful of times. The chain couples TRBV7-2 to TRBJ2-5; TRBD2 might be the D (5 bases). Trimming removed 5 bases from V and 3 bases from J, with 10 bases in between. This CDR3 contains 13 residues. Looked up from germline, CDR1 is SGHTA and CDR2 is FQGNSA. The CDR3 DNA reads TGTGCCAGCAGCCGAGGACTGGAAGAGACCCAGTACTTC. Translation: CASSRGLEETQYF. The full variable domain, completed using reference TRBV7-2 and TRBJ2-5, is GAGVSQSPSNKVTEKGKDVELRCDPISGHTALYWYRQSLGQGLEFLIYFQGNSAPDKSGLPSDRFSAERTGGSVSTLTIQRTQQEDSAVYLCASSRGLEETQYFGPGTRLLVL.

This clonotype showed up many times. The rearrangement links TRBV20-1 to TRBJ2-7; the D is unclear. The CDR3 is 11 amino acids. V lost 7 bases and J 4 bases, leaving 11 bases between the germline ends. Looked up from germline, CDR1 is DFQATT and CDR2 is SNEGSKA (reference sequence). In nucleotides, the CDR3 is TGCAGTGTGGGCCAACTATACGAGCAGTACTTC. Its translation: CSVGQLYEQYF.

This clonotype was found many times. The rearrangement joins TRBV3-1 to TRBJ1-5, with 8 nucleotides matching TRBD1. The germline V gene has CDR1 LGHDT and CDR2 YNNKEL (reference sequence). CDR3 length: 14 residues. With 4 bases clipped from V and 7 bases from J, the junction kept 6 bases outside the gene matches. CDR3 loop: CASSPDGQGQPQHF. The CDR3 nucleotides read TGTGCCAGCAGCCCTGACGGACAGGGACAGCCCCAGCATTTT.

This clonotype was observed a handful of times. The rearrangement joins TRBV6-4 to TRBJ2-3; D is tentatively TRBD1 or TRBD2 (7 bases each). V was pared by 4 bases and J by 3 bases, with 14 bases between. The CDR3 length is 15 residues. Germline V gene data show CDR1 as MRHNA and CDR2 as SNTAGT. The CDR3, as DNA: TGTGCCAGCAGTGCCCAGGGGGGAGGGACAGATACGCAGTATTTT. As protein: CASSAQGGGTDTQYF.